Below are 13 T cell receptor beta chains sequenced from a single sample in a study of beta chain features in type 1 diabetes. All of the isolated RNA was reverse transcribed, so expressed TCRB transcripts were sequenced. The protocol was immunoSEQ multiplex PCR, while the TCRdb copy is restricted to in-frame clones and leaves out a portion. The sample lists some 330,000 clones; 11% were seen once. What was sequenced was naive CD4+ T cells from blood. All receptors derive from a woman aged 25 to 45 in good health.

The chain employs TRBV4-2 and TRBJ2-3; 9 positions match TRBD2. After removal of 0 bases from V and 1 base from J, the junction contained 14 bases not matched to a gene. Germline CDR1 reads LGHNA; CDR2 reads YNFKEQ. The CDR3 runs 20 residues. This CDR3 reads CASSQEPAGGPGGRTDTQYF. CDR3 DNA: TGTGCCAGCAGCCAAGAACCAGCGGGAGGCCCAGGAGGGCGCACAGATACGCAGTATTTT.

The chain links TRBV28 to TRBJ2-7, with D possibly TRBD2 on 7 matching bases. V gave up 6 bases and J gave up 0 bases, with 9 bases separating them. CDR1 and CDR2 from the germline V gene are MDHEN and SYDVKM. The CDR3 covers 13 residues. As DNA, the CDR3 is TGTGCCAGCAGAGCGGGACACTCCTACGAGCAGTACTTC. This sequence encodes CASRAGHSYEQYF.

This CDR3 is CASSYGGSGGYTF. CDR3 in DNA: TGTGCCAGCAGTTACGGAGGGTCGGGCGGCTACACCTTC. The chain is built from TRBV6-5 and TRBJ1-2; unclear D gene. Germline CDR1 is MNHEY and CDR2 is SVGAGI. This CDR3 region has 13 residues. V was shortened by 2 bases and J by 8 bases, with 12 bases between the two germline ends.

This chain connects TRBV19 to TRBJ2-2; TRBD1 aligns across 8 bases. After removal of 10 bases from V and 1 base from J, the junction contained 11 bases not matched to a gene. Per germline, CDR1 LNHDA and CDR2 SQIVND (reference sequence). The CDR3 loop spans 16 amino acids. As DNA, the CDR3 is TGTGCCACCCCCCGTGGCGGGACAGGGAACACCGGGGAGCTGTTTTTT. It yields the protein CATPRGGTGNTGELFF.

This clone was recorded at least ten times. The chain combines TRBV13 with TRBJ1-1; D not resolved. The CDR3 loop spans 12 amino acids. Germline V gene data show CDR1 as PRHDT and CDR2 as FYEKMQ (reference sequence). Trimming stripped 0 bases from V and 7 bases from J, with 6 bases between. CDR3: CASSLGYGEAFF. Written as DNA, the CDR3 is TGTGCCAGCAGCTTAGGGTACGGTGAAGCTTTCTTT.

This clone was found a few times. The rearrangement links TRBV2 to TRBJ1-2; 9 positions match TRBD1. The CDR3 contains 13 residues. Germline CDR1 reads SNHLY; CDR2 reads FYNNEI. Trimming removed 6 bases from V and 6 bases from J; junction bases left unmatched: 5. The CDR3 region is CASSRQGGDGYTF. The CDR3 nucleotides read TGTGCCAGCAGCCGACAGGGGGGGGATGGCTACACCTTC.

Comments on this clone: An end of the junction differs from the germline gene, which may be a read error. The chain has TRBV7-7 and TRBJ2-5; 10 bases are a match to TRBD1. The germline gives CDR1 SSHAT, CDR2 FNYEAQ (reference sequence). The CDR3 is 14 amino acids. This CDR3 is CASSSTGGEVTQYF. In DNA form, the CDR3 reads TGTGCTAGCAGCTCGACAGGGGGCGAAGTGACCCAGTACTTC.

The CDR3: CSVEDRGQSEQYF. The CDR3 region has the DNA TGCAGCGTTGAGGACAGGGGGCAGAGCGAGCAGTACTTC. V gene TRBV29-1 combines with J gene TRBJ2-7; 11 positions agree with TRBD1. This CDR3 region has 13 residues. Trimming removed 3 bases from V and 6 bases from J; junction bases left unmatched: 4. Germline V lookup: CDR1 SQVTM, CDR2 ANQGSEA.

On this clone itself: The sample holds other DNA sequences that translate to the same CDR3. The chain uses TRBV4-3 and TRBJ2-3; D gene unclear. V lost 0 bases and J lost 1, with 8 bases in between. CDR3 size: 15 residues. The germline CDR1 and CDR2 sequences are LGHNA and YSLEER. The CDR3 loop reads CASSQEGRGTDTQYF. DNA for the CDR3: TGCGCCAGCAGCCAAGAGGGTCGGGGCACAGATACGCAGTATTTT.

The chain is built from TRBV9 and TRBJ2-5, with 8 positions matching TRBD1. V lost 3 bases, J lost 2 bases, and 3 bases stayed unmatched. CDR1 and CDR2 (germline): SGDLS, YYNGEE. This CDR3 spans 14 amino acids. The CDR3 bases are TGTGCCAGCAGCGCGCGACAGGGGCAAGAGACCCAGTACTTC. It is translated as CASSARQGQETQYF. The full variable domain, completed using reference TRBV9 and TRBJ2-5, is DSGVTQTPKHLITATGQRVTLRCSPRSGDLSVYWYQQSLDQGLQFLIQYYNGEERAKGNILERFSAQQFPDLHSELNLSSLELGDSALYFCASSARQGQETQYFGPGTRLLVL.

This clone was found a few times. The chain links TRBV28 to TRBJ1-2; a weak D match, TRBD1 (5 bases). Deletions cut 5 bases from V and 6 bases from J, with 10 bases between. This CDR3 contains 12 residues. Germline V gene lookup returns CDR1 MDHEN and CDR2 SYDVKM. The CDR3 reads CASSPRVHGYTF. The CDR3 DNA reads as TGTGCCAGCAGTCCCAGGGTCCATGGCTACACCTTC.

The chain carries TRBV5-1 and TRBJ2-7; 13 nucleotides match TRBD2. V shed 2 bases and J 3 bases; nucleotides not matched to a gene: 5. Germline values: CDR1 SGHRS, CDR2 YFSETQ. The CDR3 sequence is 16 residues long. The CDR3 here is CASSFGLAGDNYEQYF. In nucleotides, the CDR3 is TGCGCCAGCAGCTTCGGACTAGCGGGAGACAACTACGAGCAGTACTTC.

The chain combines TRBV7-2 with TRBJ2-7; 13 positions match TRBD2. The CDR3 has 15 amino acids. Germline loops: CDR1 SGHTA, CDR2 FQGNSA. The ends lost 8 bases at V and 6 bases at J; junction bases unmatched: 10. This chain's CDR3 is CASGRLAGGSREQYF. CDR3 in DNA: TGTGCCAGCGGACGACTAGCGGGAGGCTCTCGCGAGCAGTACTTC.